The 19 T cell receptor beta chains below were found in one sample sequenced in a study of shared clonotypes between healthy human individuals. The method was immunoSEQ multiplex PCR; TCRdb's version includes in-frame clones alone and lacks a portion of them. The data contain more than 550,000 clones, roughly 91% of them singletons. Sequenced input: memory CD8+ T cells from PBMCs. Indicated subset: CD45RO+ cells pooled with CCR7-negative TemRA cells. The source of these receptors is a man aged 18 to 35 in good health. Some clones in this sample may be carry-over from other donors' samples.

This clone has only one observation. The chain is built from TRBV9 and TRBJ2-3; the D gene is possibly TRBD1 (5 bases). The CDR3 loop spans 15 amino acids. V was cut by 0 bases and J by 3 bases, with 11 bases left in between. Germline CDR1 SGDLS, CDR2 YYNGEE. The CDR3 loop is CASSVGQFVTDTQYF. The CDR3 DNA follows: TGTGCCAGCAGCGTAGGACAGTTCGTAACAGATACGCAGTATTTT.

The rearrangement links TRBV6-5 to TRBJ2-2; 15 bases are a match to TRBD2. With V trimmed by 6 bases and J by 7 bases, 3 bases remained unmatched. CDR3 length: 15 amino acids. Per the germline V gene, CDR1 is MNHEY and CDR2 is SVGAGI. The CDR3 reads CASRGLAGGDGELFF. DNA of the CDR3: TGTGCCAGCAGGGGACTAGCGGGGGGTGACGGGGAGCTGTTTTTT.

The chain carries TRBV4-1 and TRBJ1-2; TRBD1 matches 7 bases. This CDR3 spans 16 amino acids. V lost 4 bases, J lost 2 bases, and 10 bases stayed unmatched. Germline V lookup: CDR1 MGHRA, CDR2 YSYEKL. CDR3 region: CASSPRGRSQNYGYTF. CDR3 sequence (DNA): TGCGCCAGCAGCCCTAGGGGGCGCTCTCAGAACTATGGCTACACCTTC.

Concerning this clone: Other DNA sequences from this sample encode an identical CDR3 as well. The chain employs TRBV14 and TRBJ2-7; the D is unclear. Trimming cost V 4 bases and J 1 base, with 8 bases left between them. The CDR3 totals 13 residues. Germline V gives CDR1 SGHDN, CDR2 FVKESK. The CDR3 sequence: CASSPGISYEQYF. CDR3 coding DNA: TGTGCCAGCAGCCCTGGGATTTCCTACGAGCAGTACTTC.

The rearrangement links TRBV4-2 to TRBJ2-7, with D perhaps given as TRBD1 or TRBD2 (5 bases each). The CDR3 contains 15 residues. Germline CDR1 reads LGHNA; CDR2 reads YNFKEQ. V shed 4 bases and J shed 1 base, with 14 bases lying between them. The CDR3: CASSPAGTVSYEQYF. The CDR3 bases are TGTGCCAGCAGCCCAGCCGGGACGGTGTCCTACGAGCAGTACTTC.

The table lists this clone with a count of one. The gene calls are TRBV9 and TRBJ2-6, with D maybe TRBD2 (5 bases). Germline lookup yields CDR1 SGDLS and CDR2 YYNGEE. The CDR3 is 17 residues long. The V and J ends lost 3 bases and 0 bases respectively, with 13 bases between them. The CDR3 here is CASSDDWESSGANVLTF. CDR3 in DNA: TGTGCCAGCAGCGACGACTGGGAGAGCTCTGGGGCCAACGTCCTGACTTTC.

The chain couples TRBV7-6 to TRBJ2-3, with 7 bases lining up with TRBD2. CDR1 and CDR2 from the germline V gene are SGHVS and FNYEAQ. Trimming removed 4 bases from V and 1 base from J; junction bases left unmatched: 8. The CDR3 has 16 amino acids. The CDR3 reads CASSSPTGRRTDTQYF. CDR3 coding DNA: TGTGCCAGCAGCTCCCCCACCGGGAGGCGCACAGATACGCAGTATTTT.

Comments on this clone: This specimen includes other DNA sequences encoding the same CDR3. The rearrangement uses TRBV4-3 and TRBJ1-3, with no clear D. V lost 3 bases and J lost 1, with 13 bases in between. This CDR3 has 16 amino acids. Germline CDR1 reads LGHNA; CDR2 reads YSLEER. The CDR3 is CASSQGTGSSGNTIYF. CDR3 nucleotide sequence: TGCGCCAGCAGCCAGGGAACCGGGAGTTCTGGAAACACCATATATTTT.

The chain couples TRBV4-3 to TRBJ2-1; 13 bases line up with TRBD2. Trimming at V came to 0 bases and at J to 6 bases, leaving 5 bases not matched to a gene. Looked up from germline, CDR1 is LGHNA and CDR2 is YSLEER. This CDR3 has 17 residues. Here the CDR3 DNA reads TGCGCCAGCAGCCAAGATGGACTAGCGGGAGAGGGCAATGAGCAGTTCTTC. Its protein product is CASSQDGLAGEGNEQFF.

This sequence joins TRBV6-1 and TRBJ1-1; no clear D. V was trimmed by 0 bases and J by 0 bases, leaving 11 bases between them. CDR3 size: 16 residues. CDR1 is MNHNS and CDR2 is SASEGT in the germline V gene. The CDR3 nucleotides are TGTGCCAGCAGTGAAGCGGTGGGGTACATGAACACTGAAGCTTTCTTT. Protein sequence: CASSEAVGYMNTEAFF.

The chain uses TRBV6-1 and TRBJ1-5; D call uncertain. CDR1 MNHNS and CDR2 SASEGT come from the germline V gene. Trimming pared 0 bases from V and 7 bases from J, leaving 13 bases between. The CDR3 sequence is 15 residues long. CDR3 DNA: TGTGCCAGCAGTGAAGCCCCACGCTGGGAGCAGCCCCAGCATTTT. Its translation: CASSEAPRWEQPQHF.

V and J are TRBV28 and TRBJ1-5, with D possibly being TRBD1 (5 bases). V dropped 8 bases and J dropped 5 bases, with 16 bases sitting between them. Germline V gene sequence: CDR1 MDHEN, CDR2 SYDVKM. This CDR3 comprises 14 residues. For the CDR3, the DNA is TGTGCCAGCGTTGACAGCCTCGGCCATCAGCCCCAGCATTTT. This encodes CASVDSLGHQPQHF.

This sequence joins TRBV28 and TRBJ2-1, with 7 bases that match TRBD2. V lost 6 bases and J lost 4; bases outside the gene matches: 12. CDR3 length: 16 amino acids. CDR1 MDHEN and CDR2 SYDVKM come from the germline V gene. The CDR3 region is CASSLLTGGPYNEQFF. The CDR3 nucleotides are TGTGCCAGCAGCCTACTAACGGGAGGCCCATACAATGAGCAGTTCTTC.

The count of this clone is one. The V gene is TRBV7-9, the J gene TRBJ1-1; D is undetermined. This CDR3 has 12 amino acids. In germline, CDR1 is SEHNR, CDR2 FQNEAQ (reference sequence). Trimming removed 6 bases at V and 4 bases at J, with 9 bases between. Here the CDR3 DNA reads TGTGCCAGCAGGTCGTCTCTCACTGAAGCTTTCTTT. Protein product: CASRSSLTEAFF.

The sample holds one count of this clone. V gene TRBV6-5 combines with J gene TRBJ2-5, with D perhaps matching TRBD1 (5 bases). Trimming stripped 3 bases from V and 5 bases from J, with 16 bases between. Germline CDR1 reads MNHEY; CDR2 reads SVGAGI. The CDR3 is made up of 15 amino acids. CDR3 protein: CASSYAQGLRETQYF. CDR3 nucleotides: TGTGCCAGCAGTTATGCCCAGGGCCTTCGGGAGACCCAGTACTTC.

The chain has TRBV4-1 and TRBJ1-2, with D perhaps TRBD1 (6 bases). The CDR3 covers 15 residues. V lost 0 bases to trimming and J lost 6 bases, with 14 bases between them. Germline V gene sequence: CDR1 MGHRA, CDR2 YSYEKL. The CDR3 region has the DNA TGCGCCAGCAGCCAAGATGGAACGGGGGCGGATGGCTACACCTTC. It translates to CASSQDGTGADGYTF.

The chain links TRBV7-9 to TRBJ2-7; 9 bases align to TRBD1. The CDR3 runs to 15 residues. V lost 7 bases and J lost 5; bases outside the gene matches: 12. Germline CDR1 reads SEHNR; CDR2 reads FQNEAQ (reference sequence). CDR3 amino acids: CASIPGTGRGNEQYF. The DNA for the CDR3 is TGTGCCAGCATCCCCGGGACAGGGAGAGGGAACGAGCAGTACTTC.

V and J are TRBV2 and TRBJ2-7, with D possibly TRBD2 on 7 matching bases. CDR1 and CDR2 from the germline V gene are SNHLY and FYNNEI. V lost 5 bases and J 1 base, leaving 18 bases between the germline ends. This CDR3 is built from 16 residues. The CDR3 nucleotides are TGTGCCAGCAGTCCAGTTCTTGAGGGGGGGTCCTACGAGCAGTACTTC. As protein: CASSPVLEGGSYEQYF.

The chain employs TRBV28 and TRBJ2-1; no clear D. The germline gives CDR1 MDHEN, CDR2 SYDVKM. The CDR3 runs 11 residues. V gave up 3 bases and J gave up 9 bases, with 6 bases separating them. The CDR3 region is CASSFGGEQFF. The DNA for the CDR3 is TGTGCCAGCAGTTTTGGTGGTGAGCAGTTCTTC. Together with reference TRBV28 and TRBJ2-1, the CDR3 gives the full variable domain: DVKVTQSSRYLVKRTGEKVFLECVQDMDHENMFWYRQDPGLGLRLIYFSYDVKMKEKGDIPEGYSVSREKKERFSLILESASTNQTSMYLCASSFGGEQFFGPGTRLTVL.